The clone carrying this T cell receptor beta chain was detected only a few times. These data come from a study of blood T cell repertoires in COVID-19. Study-level information: Sources were T cells, B-cell-depleted T cells, or PBMCs; the material itself was cDNA or gDNA.

Germline CDR1 reads SGDLS; CDR2 reads YYNGEE. The CDR3 sequence is 13 residues long. V was trimmed by 4 bases and J by 2 bases, leaving 9 bases between them. Generated by immunoSEQ multiplex PCR, the TCRdb table keeps only in-frame clones and is missing some. The sample consists of 250,000 or so clones, more than 75% of them appearing once. This rearrangement joins TRBV9 to TRBJ2-5, with D maybe TRBD2 (5 bases). Input material: peripheral blood. This TCR was sampled from a man between 35 and 55 years old with active or convalescent COVID-19. CDR3 amino acids: CASSPRLQETQYF. CDR3 nucleotide sequence: TGTGCCAGCAGCCCACGACTACAAGAGACCCAGTACTTC.